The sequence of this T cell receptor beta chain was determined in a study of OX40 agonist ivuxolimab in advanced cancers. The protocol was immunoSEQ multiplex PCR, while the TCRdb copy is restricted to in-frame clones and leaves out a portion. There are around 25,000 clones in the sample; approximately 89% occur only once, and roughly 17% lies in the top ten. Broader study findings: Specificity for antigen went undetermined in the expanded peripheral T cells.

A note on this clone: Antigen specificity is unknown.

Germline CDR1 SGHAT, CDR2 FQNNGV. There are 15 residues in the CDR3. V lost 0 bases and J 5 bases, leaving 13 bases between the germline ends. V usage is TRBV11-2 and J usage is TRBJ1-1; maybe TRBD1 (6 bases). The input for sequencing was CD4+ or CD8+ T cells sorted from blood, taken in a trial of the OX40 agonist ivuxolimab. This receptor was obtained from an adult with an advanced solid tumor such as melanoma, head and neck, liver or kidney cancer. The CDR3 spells CASSLEQGRKTEAFF. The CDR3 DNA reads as TGTGCCAGCAGCTTAGAACAGGGAAGGAAAACTGAAGCTTTCTTT.